These 20 T cell receptor beta chains came from one sample sequenced in a study of T cells in Graves' hyperthyroidism and ophthalmopathy. It was RNA transcripts that yielded the amplified TCR beta CDR3 regions. A first-round RT-PCR of the TCR CDR3 used the HTBI primer set. MiXCR, applied by TCRdb to the multiplex PCR reads, yields one record per CDR3 protein. The sample gives 600,000 or so distinct CDR3 sequences, around 15% of which show up once; about 3.8% is in the top ten. The material sequenced was blood. The receptors derive from a woman in her 30s with Graves' hyperthyroidism.

This clonotype has more than one count but fewer than ten. The chain combines TRBV3-1 with TRBJ2-5; 11 bases fit TRBD2. CDR3 length equals 16 residues. V lost 3 bases and J lost 4; bases outside the gene matches: 7. From germline, CDR1 is LGHDT and CDR2 YNNKEL (reference sequence). In DNA form, the CDR3 reads TGTGCCAGCAGCCAGGTACTAGCGGGAGCTGGAGAGACCCAGTACTTC. It yields the protein CASSQVLAGAGETQYF.

The chain is built from TRBV12-3 or TRBV12-4 and TRBJ2-2; D gene uncertain. The CDR3 length is 14 residues. Trimming left V 4 bases short and J 7 bases short, with 13 bases between. CDR3 DNA sequence: TGTGCCAGCAGTTGGAAGGACGGTAACGGGGAGCTGTTTTTT. Amino acids: CASSWKDGNGELFF.

This clonotype was found a few times. The chain combines TRBV4-1 with TRBJ2-1; D is uncertain. The CDR3 contains 14 residues. Germline lookup yields CDR1 MGHRA and CDR2 YSYEKL. V lost 1 base to trimming and J lost 8 bases, with 12 bases between them. The CDR3 DNA reads as TGCGCCAGCAGCCAAGTTCCCCTCGATGATGAGCAGTTCTTC. Its protein is CASSQVPLDDEQFF.

This clonotype was counted many times. The chain recombines TRBV28 with TRBJ1-1; D is unresolved. The germline V and J ends were trimmed by 6 bases and 3 bases, with 11 bases remaining between them. This CDR3 comprises 13 residues. Germline V lookup: CDR1 MDHEN, CDR2 SYDVKM. The CDR3 sequence is CASSRVRDTEAFF. DNA of the CDR3: TGTGCCAGCAGCCGGGTGAGGGACACTGAAGCTTTCTTT.

This clonotype has just a few counts. The chain combines TRBV19 with TRBJ1-1; a weak D match, TRBD1 (6 bases). Per the germline V gene, CDR1 is LNHDA and CDR2 is SQIVND (reference sequence). The CDR3 length is 15 residues. V was cut by 7 bases and J by 4 bases, with 19 bases left in between. This chain's CDR3 is CASTPGTNQVTEAFF. The CDR3 nucleotides are TGTGCCAGTACCCCTGGGACAAATCAAGTCACTGAAGCTTTCTTT.

This clonotype has at least ten counts. This chain uses TRBV6-1 with TRBJ1-1; tentatively, D is TRBD1 (5 bases). With 8 bases removed from V and 1 base from J, the gap between germline ends came to 8 bases. This CDR3 has 12 amino acids. CDR1 and CDR2 from the germline V gene are MNHNS and SASEGT. CDR3: CASLDRNTEAFF. In DNA, the CDR3 is TGTGCCAGCCTCGACAGGAACACTGAAGCTTTCTTT.

This clonotype appeared many times. The chain is built from TRBV7-9 and TRBJ2-4; TRBD1 aligns across 9 bases. The CDR3 contains 15 residues. J gave up 6 bases and V 5 bases, and 8 bases lay outside the gene matches. The germline gives CDR1 SEHNR, CDR2 FQNEAQ (reference sequence). As DNA, the CDR3 is TGTGCCAGCAGCCTCCCCGGGACAGGGAGAAACATTCAGTACTTC. It translates to CASSLPGTGRNIQYF.

This clonotype was seen many times. The J gene is TRBJ1-5, the V gene TRBV6-1, with 10 bases lining up with TRBD1. CDR1 and CDR2 (germline): MNHNS, SASEGT. V was pared by 6 bases and J by 2 bases, with 7 bases of the junction left unmatched. The CDR3 has 16 residues. The CDR3 bases are TGTGCCAGCAGATTCTCCGGGACAGGGGGCAATCAGCCCCAGCATTTT. Its translation is CASRFSGTGGNQPQHF.

This clonotype was seen at least ten times. This sequence joins TRBV20-1 and TRBJ2-7; 14 bases line up with TRBD2. In germline, CDR1 is DFQATT, CDR2 SNEGSKA (reference sequence). The J segment lost 4 bases and the V segment lost 2 bases, leaving 4 bases of the junction unmatched. This CDR3 comprises 15 residues. The CDR3 region is CSARKGTSGRYEQYF. DNA of the CDR3: TGCAGTGCTAGAAAGGGGACTAGCGGGAGATACGAGCAGTACTTC.

V gene TRBV6-2 or TRBV6-3 combines with J gene TRBJ2-4, with D perhaps TRBD1 or TRBD2 (5 bases each). The CDR3 is 14 residues long. Germline loops: CDR1 MNHEY, CDR2 SVGEGT. Trimming cost V 6 bases and J 4 bases, with 13 bases left between them. The CDR3 nucleotides are TGTGCCAGCAGGCCCGAGGGACCGAAAAACATTCAGTACTTC. This gives the protein CASRPEGPKNIQYF.

This clonotype was seen at least ten times. This chain joins TRBV12-3 or TRBV12-4 and TRBJ2-7, with 7 bases that match TRBD1. The CDR3 has 12 residues. Losses at the gene ends were 4 bases for V and 7 bases for J; bases not matched to a gene: 4. DNA of the CDR3: TGTGCCAGCAGTTCGGGACAGCTTGAGCAGTACTTC. Its translation is CASSSGQLEQYF.

This clonotype was observed at least ten times. This rearrangement joins TRBV15 to TRBJ1-1; unclear D gene. Trimming took off 2 bases at V and 9 bases at J, with 13 bases between the two ends. The length of the CDR3 is 13 residues. The germline V gene encodes CDR1 LNHNV and CDR2 YYDKDF (reference sequence). The CDR3 reads CATSRLETRKAFF. CDR3 nucleotides: TGTGCCACCAGCAGACTGGAGACGCGCAAAGCTTTCTTT.

The J gene is TRBJ2-5, the V gene TRBV6-2 or TRBV6-3; D unclear. There are 13 residues in the CDR3. Germline CDR1 is MNHEY and CDR2 is SVGEGT. V was trimmed by 1 base and J by 4 bases, leaving 7 bases between them. The CDR3 protein is CASSYFGVETQYF. CDR3 bases: TGTGCCAGCAGTTACTTTGGAGTAGAGACCCAGTACTTC.

CDR3 sequence: CASSGMSTAKNIQYF. CDR3 sequence (DNA): TGTGCCAGCAGTGGCATGAGTACAGCCAAAAACATTCAGTACTTC. The gene calls are TRBV6-2 or TRBV6-3 and TRBJ2-4; no firm D call. Between the trimmed V and J ends, which lost 5 bases and 0 bases, there was a span of 11 bases. The CDR3 has 15 amino acids. CDR1 and CDR2 (germline): MNHEY, SVGEGT.

Ten or more counts support this clonotype. Written as DNA, the CDR3 is TGTGCCATCAGTGAGGCGGGGAACACTGAAGCTTTCTTT. Encoded protein: CAISEAGNTEAFF. V usage is TRBV10-3 and J usage is TRBJ1-1; D remains ambiguous. CDR1 and CDR2 (germline): ENHRY, SYGVKD. The CDR3 length is 13 residues. The ends were cut back, 2 bases at V and 1 base at J, with 5 bases in the middle.

This clonotype was found a few times. This rearrangement joins TRBV7-8 to TRBJ2-3; D unclear. Germline-derived CDR1 and CDR2 are SGHVS and FQNEAQ. V gave up 1 base and J gave up 0 bases, with 8 bases separating them. The CDR3 runs 15 residues. Here the CDR3 reads CASSLGVASTDTQYF. CDR3 nucleotide sequence: TGTGCCAGCAGCTTAGGGGTAGCTAGCACAGATACGCAGTATTTT.

This clonotype occurred many times. The chain employs TRBV7-2 and TRBJ2-7; D unclear. Between the trimmed V and J ends, which lost 1 base and 0 bases, there was a span of 16 bases. Looked up from germline, CDR1 is SGHTA and CDR2 is FQGNSA. The CDR3 covers 17 residues. The CDR3 is CASSLDVGRLISYEQYF. The CDR3 bases are TGTGCCAGCAGCTTAGACGTAGGCCGGCTGATCTCCTACGAGCAGTACTTC.

This clonotype occurred many times. The chain has TRBV2 and TRBJ2-5; D gene uncertain. Per the germline V gene, CDR1 is SNHLY and CDR2 is FYNNEI. CDR3 length equals 8 residues. V lost 5 bases and J lost 9, with 1 base in between. CDR3 DNA sequence: TGTGCCAGCAGTCCCCAGTACTTC. Protein product: CASSPQYF.

In this sample, this clonotype turned up many times. The chain recombines TRBV30 with TRBJ2-5; either TRBD1 or TRBD2 may fit D (5 bases each). Trimming removed 5 bases at V and 1 base at J, with 17 bases between. Per germline, CDR1 GTSNPN and CDR2 SVGIG (reference sequence). The CDR3 runs to 15 residues. This CDR3 reads CAWGDEGRLQETQYF. The CDR3 bases are TGTGCCTGGGGGGACGAGGGCCGCCTCCAAGAGACCCAGTACTTC.

In regard to this clonotype: The junction departs from germline at one end; a sequencing error may be responsible. The chain carries TRBV6-1 and TRBJ1-2; D is possibly TRBD1 (5 bases). The CDR3 is 14 residues long. Germline-derived CDR1 and CDR2 are MNHNS and SASEGT. The CDR3 spells CAISRGGSYYGYTF. The CDR3 nucleotides are TGTGCCATCAGTCGGGGCGGGAGTTACTATGGCTACACCTTC.